This entry lists 2 T cell receptor beta chains sequenced from one sample in a study of PD-L1 blockade in urothelial cancer. Only in-frame clones appear in the TCRdb table, and some are missing; sequencing was by immunoSEQ multiplex PCR. Of about 40,000 clones detected, 70% to 85% appear once; the ten largest clones hold 15% to 20%. Specimen: PBMCs, collected around atezolizumab (anti-PD-L1) treatment. The receptors come from a man aged 55 to 70 with urothelial cancer.

This rearrangement joins TRBV28 to TRBJ2-1; 11 nucleotides match TRBD2. Trimming took 5 bases from V and 8 from J; bases not matched to a gene: 11. The CDR3 spans 16 residues. CDR1 and CDR2 from the germline V gene are MDHEN and SYDVKM. The CDR3 protein is CASSTRVAGGPYEQFF. The CDR3 coding sequence is TGTGCCAGCAGTACCCGGGTAGCGGGGGGGCCATATGAGCAGTTCTTC. Drawing the rest from reference TRBV28 and TRBJ2-1, the complete variable domain is DVKVTQSSRYLVKRTGEKVFLECVQDMDHENMFWYRQDPGLGLRLIYFSYDVKMKEKGDIPEGYSVSREKKERFSLILESASTNQTSMYLCASSTRVAGGPYEQFFGPGTRLTVL.

V usage is TRBV2 and J usage is TRBJ2-5; TRBD2 aligns across 8 bases. CDR3 size: 14 residues. With 1 base clipped from V and 4 bases from J, the junction kept 2 bases outside the gene matches. CDR1 SNHLY and CDR2 FYNNEI come from the germline V gene. The CDR3 reads CASSEVLAGETQYF. CDR3 sequence (DNA): TGTGCCAGCAGTGAAGTCCTAGCGGGAGAGACCCAGTACTTC.